One and the same sample provided the 7 T cell receptor beta chains below, sequenced in a study of response to subunit inactivated influenza vaccine. One entry per CDR3 protein, called by TCRdb with MiXCR from the RT-PCR reads. The repertoire holds hundreds of thousands of distinct CDR3 sequences, 14% seen once, with roughly 7.6% in the top ten. Specimen: PBMCs from blood, collected 14 to 15 days before vaccination. These receptors were obtained from a man aged 45-65 years who received an inactivated influenza vaccine.

The V and J genes are TRBV27 and TRBJ2-5, with TRBD1 identical over 10 bases. The CDR3 is made up of 15 amino acids. Germline values: CDR1 MNHEY, CDR2 SMNVEV (reference sequence). After removal of 6 bases from V and 7 bases from J, the junction contained 11 bases not matched to a gene. The CDR3 DNA is TGTGCCAGCAGAAAATCGGACAGGGGGTTCACGACCCAGTACTTC. Translated: CASRKSDRGFTTQYF.

This rearrangement joins TRBV10-3 to TRBJ2-7, with 11 nucleotides matching TRBD2. V lost 11 bases, J lost 1 base, and 13 bases stayed unmatched. The CDR3 runs 16 residues. Germline CDR1 ENHRY, CDR2 SYGVKD. The CDR3 DNA follows: TGTGCCGCCATCTCAAGTCTAGCGGGAGGATCCTACGAGCAGTACTTC. It yields the protein CAAISSLAGGSYEQYF.

This clonotype was detected only a few times. CDR3 in DNA: TGTGCCACCAGCAGTTGGGGAGAGGAGACCCAGTACTTC. It translates to CATSSWGEETQYF. This chain joins TRBV15 and TRBJ2-5, with D perhaps matching TRBD2 (5 bases). Trimming shortened V by 3 bases and J by 5 bases, and 10 bases separated the two germline ends. This CDR3 is 13 amino acids long. The germline V gene has CDR1 LNHNV and CDR2 YYDKDF (reference sequence).

The chain combines TRBV5-1 with TRBJ2-1; D remains unclear. CDR3 size: 15 residues. Deletions cut 4 bases from V and 2 bases from J, with 13 bases between. CDR1 is SGHRS, CDR2 YFSETQ, per germline. This chain's CDR3 is CASSPNSGPYNEQFF. For the CDR3, the DNA is TGCGCCAGCAGCCCGAATTCGGGTCCCTACAATGAGCAGTTCTTC.

This clonotype came up many times. The chain is built from TRBV11-2 and TRBJ2-5; possibly TRBD1 or TRBD2 for D (5 bases each). Germline V lookup: CDR1 SGHAT, CDR2 FQNNGV. The CDR3 totals 14 residues. Trimming removed 6 bases at V and 5 bases at J, with 16 bases between. The DNA of the CDR3 is TGTGCCAGCAGGACCTGGGGGTCTCTGGAGACCCAGTACTTC. As protein: CASRTWGSLETQYF.

This clonotype has a count of ten or more. J is TRBJ2-5 and V is TRBV20-1, with 10 bases fitting TRBD1. The CDR3 consists of 14 residues. The germline V gene has CDR1 DFQATT and CDR2 SNEGSKA (reference sequence). The V gene end was trimmed by 5 bases and the J gene end by 6 bases; junction bases not matched to a gene: 9. Here the CDR3 DNA reads TGCAGTGCTCCCGGGACAGGGGCGGGTAAGACCCAGTACTTC. Protein: CSAPGTGAGKTQYF.

This clonotype was counted a few times. The gene calls are TRBV2 and TRBJ1-1; weak D call: TRBD1 (5 bases). Trimming cost V 4 bases and J 4 bases, with 10 bases left between them. The CDR3 is 13 residues long. In germline, CDR1 is SNHLY, CDR2 FYNNEI. DNA of the CDR3: TGTGCCAGCAGTGCGGGGGACGGCACTGAAGCTTTCTTT. This codes for CASSAGDGTEAFF.